The entry below gives a single T cell receptor (beta chain) sequence along with its context. Its antigen remains unidentified. Mismatch with germline at one junction end may stem from a read error. With a J-beta primer mix and a sample-barcoded 5' primer, a second PCR ran roughly 6 to 11 cycles. From each sample, at least 2.5 million paired-end reads containing CDR3 were obtained. MiXCR, run by TCRdb on the 5' RACE reads, gives a single entry per CDR3 protein. The sample includes 890,000 or so distinct CDR3 sequences, about 59% of them seen just once. This entry belongs to a study of blood T cells in healthy people across ages. Overall study findings and caveats: In long-lived donors, naive CD4+ cell counts and diversity exceeded those of aged donors. While age rose, TCR beta diversity per million T cells dropped in a roughly linear way.

This CDR3 has 14 residues. Germline values: CDR1 SGHTA, CDR2 FQGNSA. Sequenced input: blood. The chain recombines TRBV7-2 with TRBJ1-2; D call uncertain. The TCR comes from a man younger than 40 in good health. CDR3 protein: CANSLDYAAYGYTF. As DNA, the CDR3 is TGTGCCAACAGCTTAGATTACGCGGCCTATGGCTACACCTTC. Using reference TRBV7-2 and TRBJ1-2 for the parts outside the CDR3, the full variable domain is GAGVSQSPSNKVTEKGKDVELRCDPISGHTALYWYRQSLGQGLEFLIYFQGNSAPDKSGLPSDRFSAERTGGSVSTLTIQRTQQEDSAVYLCANSLDYAAYGYTFGSGTRLTVV.